These T cell receptor beta chains were read from a single sample in a study of Ad26.COV2.S vaccination and SARS-CoV-2 variants. Sequencing was performed with immunoSEQ multiplex PCR; in TCRdb, only in-frame clones are kept and a portion is missing. This sample carries about 320,000 clones, around four fifths of them seen once, and the ten largest clones take 2.1%. Material: peripheral blood, obtained in a trial of Ad26.COV2.S vaccine versus placebo. The receptors originated from a person between 18 and 65 years old who received the Ad26.COV2.S COVID-19 vaccine or a placebo. Each CDR3 is given with its conserved first and last residue. A D gene is named only where the DNA matches it firmly. Clone size is given for some rows only: seen once, a few or many times, or a class if the clone is expanded.

clone size,D gene,V gene,J gene,CDR3 DNA,CDR3 protein
.,TRBD1,TRBV18,TRBJ1-1,TGTGCCAGCTCACCCCGGGACAGGACAGGGTACACTGAAGCTTTCTTT,CASSPRDRTGYTEAFF
.,.,TRBV5-4,TRBJ1-4,TGTGCCAGCAGCCGTTGGGCGACTAATGAAAAACTGTTTTTT,CASSRWATNEKLFF
.,.,TRBV7-2,TRBJ2-5,TGTGCCAGCAGCTTAGCTGGGGAGTCGGAGACCCAGTACTTC,CASSLAGESETQYF
.,.,TRBV10-3,TRBJ2-3,TGTGCCATCAGAAGGGAGGATACGCAGTATTTT,CAIRREDTQYF
once,.,TRBV15,TRBJ1-3,TGTGCCACCAGCGGTGGCTCTGGAAACACCATATATTTT,CATSGGSGNTIYF
once,TRBD2,TRBV5-4,TRBJ2-1,TGTGCCAGCAGCCCAAATCTACTAGCGGGGGAGAGCGATGAGCAGTTCTTC,CASSPNLLAGESDEQFF
.,TRBD1,TRBV18,TRBJ1-5,TGTGCCAGCTCACCACCAGGAGGGGGCACGAGCAATCAGCCCCAGCATTTT,CASSPPGGGTSNQPQHF
.,TRBD2,TRBV11-2,TRBJ2-6,TGTGCCAGCCTGGCGAGCGGGGTTGGGGCCAACGTCCTGACTTTC,CASLASGVGANVLTF
.,.,TRBV9,TRBJ1-4,TGTGCCAGCAGCGTTGGGGGGACTAATGAAAAACTGTTTTTT,CASSVGGTNEKLFF
.,TRBD1,TRBV19,TRBJ1-6,TGTGCCAGTAGTATGGGGGACAGGGCTAATTCACCCCTCCACTTT,CASSMGDRANSPLHF
once,.,TRBV28,TRBJ2-2,TGTGCCAGCAGTTTGAACTCTCTGAACACCGGGGAGCTGTTTTTT,CASSLNSLNTGELFF
.,.,TRBV3-1/TRBV3-2,TRBJ1-6,TGTGCCAGCAGCCAAGTTTACGCGGGTTCACCCCTCCACTTT,CASSQVYAGSPLHF
.,.,TRBV5-1,TRBJ1-1,TGCGCCAGCAGCACAAGCACATCCCTGAACACTGAAGCTTTCTTT,CASSTSTSLNTEAFF
.,TRBD2,TRBV7-3,TRBJ2-5,TGTGCCAGCAGCCTAACTAGCGGGGTGGAGACCCAGTACTTC,CASSLTSGVETQYF
.,.,TRBV7-2,TRBJ1-5,TGTGCCAGCAGCCAAGGGGCCGCCGCCGGTCAGCCCCAGCATTTT,CASSQGAAAGQPQHF
.,TRBD2,TRBV7-8,TRBJ2-3,TGTGCCAGCAGGTCTCGACTAGCGGGGGGCCTCAATAACCCCACAGATACGCAGTATTTT,CASRSRLAGGLNNPTDTQYF
.,.,TRBV30,TRBJ1-3,TGTGCCTGGAATCCTCGGGGGAGGCGGGGTGGAAACACCATATATTTT,CAWNPRGRRGGNTIYF
few,.,TRBV4-1,TRBJ2-2,TGCGCCAGCAGCCACCCGGGACACGGGAACACCGGGGAGCTGTTTTTT,CASSHPGHGNTGELFF
.,.,TRBV11-2,TRBJ1-2,TGTGCCAGCAGCTTAGAGGACGCGGGGCTCGGATACACCTTC,CASSLEDAGLGYTF
.,.,TRBV27,TRBJ1-2,TGTGCCAGCAGTTCGGGGAAAGGACGGAAGGACTATGGCTACACCTTC,CASSSGKGRKDYGYTF
.,.,TRBV5-1,TRBJ2-2,TGCGCCAGCAGCTTGGATGGCAGGGGAGGCGGGGAGCTGTTTTTT,CASSLDGRGGGELFF
.,.,TRBV20-1,TRBJ1-1,TGCAGTGCTAAGGAGAACACTGAAGCTTTCTTT,CSAKENTEAFF
.,TRBD2,TRBV7-3,TRBJ2-2,TGTGCCAGCAGCTTAGAAGCGGGGGTCTTAACCGGGGAGCTGTTTTTT,CASSLEAGVLTGELFF
.,.,TRBV27,TRBJ2-2,TGTGCCAGCAGGCCCGGGGTTGGGCTCGACACCGGGGAGCTGTTTTTT,CASRPGVGLDTGELFF
.,.,TRBV2,TRBJ2-7,TGTGCCAGCAGTGAAGTGGGTGGTAAAACCTACGAGCAGTACTTC,CASSEVGGKTYEQYF
.,.,TRBV27,TRBJ2-7,TGTGCCAGCAGTTTATCGTCTGGGGGAACCTCCTACGAGCAGTACTTC,CASSLSSGGTSYEQYF
.,TRBD1,TRBV6-5,TRBJ1-6,TGTGCCACCAACTGGGGGACAGGGGTGGCGTCACCCCTCCACTTT,CATNWGTGVASPLHF
.,TRBD2,TRBV12-3/TRBV12-4,TRBJ2-5,TGTGCCAGCAGTTCTAGCGGGGGGGGTCAGTACTTC,CASSSSGGGQYF
.,TRBD2,TRBV28,TRBJ2-3,TGTGCCAGCAGTCCGGCGGGGGGAATCCACACAGATACGCAGTATTTT,CASSPAGGIHTDTQYF
.,.,TRBV9,TRBJ2-2,TGTGCCAGCAGCGTAAAATTCGGGGCAGCAAACACCGGGGAGCTGTTTTTT,CASSVKFGAANTGELFF
.,TRBD1,TRBV5-1,TRBJ1-5,TGCGCCAGCAGCCAAGGGACAGCCAATCAGCCCCAGCATTTT,CASSQGTANQPQHF
.,.,TRBV28,TRBJ1-1,TGTGCCAGCAGTTTGTGGGCCGTGAACACTGAAGCTTTCTTT,CASSLWAVNTEAFF
.,.,TRBV28,TRBJ1-2,TGTGCCAGCAGTTACTCTTGGGACTATGGCTACACCTTC,CASSYSWDYGYTF
.,.,TRBV28,TRBJ1-1,TGTGCCAGCAGTTTATGGGGGTTGGAAGCTTTCTTT,CASSLWGLEAFF
.,.,TRBV28,TRBJ1-4,TGTGCCAGCATCTCGCGTTGGGGTAATGAAAAACTGTTTTTT,CASISRWGNEKLFF
.,.,TRBV19,TRBJ1-1,TGTGCCAGTAGTATAGCCCCGGACGGACGGAACACTGAAGCTTTCTTT,CASSIAPDGRNTEAFF
.,TRBD1,TRBV7-3,TRBJ1-1,TGTGCCAGCAGCCCCAACAGGGGGGACACTGAAGCTTTCTTT,CASSPNRGDTEAFF
once,.,TRBV7-9,TRBJ1-1,TGTGCCAGCAGCTTATCTGCAGGCACTGAAGCTTTCTTT,CASSLSAGTEAFF
.,.,TRBV5-1,TRBJ2-5,TGCGCCAGCAGCTCCAACCCCCCGGGGGAGACCCAGTACTTC,CASSSNPPGETQYF
.,.,TRBV18,TRBJ1-4,TGTGCCAGCTCACCCACTCAGGACGGACCCTATAATGAAAAACTGTTTTTT,CASSPTQDGPYNEKLFF
.,.,TRBV9,TRBJ2-1,TGTGCCAGCAGCGTAGCTACAGGACAAGTTGAGCAGTTCTTC,CASSVATGQVEQFF
few,TRBD1,TRBV3-1/TRBV3-2,TRBJ1-2,TGTGCCAGCAGCCCTTTTCTCGGACAGGGGGATGGCTACACCTTC,CASSPFLGQGDGYTF
.,.,TRBV2,TRBJ2-3,TGTGCCAGCAGGGAGACCGAGGGGGCGCAGTATTTT,CASRETEGAQYF
.,TRBD2,TRBV24-1,TRBJ2-5,TGTGCCACCAGTGATCAACAAGCGGGGGGCGAAGAGACCCAGTACTTC,CATSDQQAGGEETQYF
.,.,TRBV30,TRBJ2-7,TGTGCCTGGAGTGTGGGACCTTACGAGCAGTACTTC,CAWSVGPYEQYF
few,.,TRBV5-4,TRBJ1-3,TGTGCCAGCAGTCTGGACTCTGGAAACACCATATATTTT,CASSLDSGNTIYF
.,TRBD2,TRBV5-6,TRBJ2-7,TGTGCCAGCAGCTTCAAGCGGGGGAGCGGTTCCTACGAGCAGTACTTC,CASSFKRGSGSYEQYF
.,.,TRBV5-1,TRBJ1-1,TGCGCCAGCAGTGACAGCCTTATGAACACTGAAGCTTTCTTT,CASSDSLMNTEAFF
.,.,TRBV7-2,TRBJ1-5,TGTGCCAGCAGCTTAGGGATGGGAGAACAGCCCCAGCATTTT,CASSLGMGEQPQHF